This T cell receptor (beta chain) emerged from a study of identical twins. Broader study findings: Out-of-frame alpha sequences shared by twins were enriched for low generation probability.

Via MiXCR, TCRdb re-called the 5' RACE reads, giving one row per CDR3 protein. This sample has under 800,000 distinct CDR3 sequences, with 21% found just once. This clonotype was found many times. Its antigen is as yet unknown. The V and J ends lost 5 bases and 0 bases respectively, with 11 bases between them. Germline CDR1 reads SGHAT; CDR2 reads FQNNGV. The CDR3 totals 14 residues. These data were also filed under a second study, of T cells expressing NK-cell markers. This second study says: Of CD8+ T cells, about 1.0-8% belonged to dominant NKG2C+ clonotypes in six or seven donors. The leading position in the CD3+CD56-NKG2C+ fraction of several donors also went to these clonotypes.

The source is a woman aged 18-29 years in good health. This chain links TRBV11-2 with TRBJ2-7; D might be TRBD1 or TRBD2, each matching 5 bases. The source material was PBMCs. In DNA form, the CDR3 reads TGTGCCAGCAGCACAGGACTGATCTCCTACGAGCAGTACTTC. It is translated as CASSTGLISYEQYF.